This entry concerns a single T cell receptor (beta chain). The antigen it recognizes is unknown. Per-nucleotide qualities are absent, and no much larger clonotype sits a single base away. Reading the label with the study, this specimen's time point is: newly diagnosed GD, antithyroid drugs for less than 3 months. For both TCR sequencing and RNA sequencing, RNA was extracted from PBMCs in TRIzol. Graves' disease was diagnosed according to American Thyroid Association guidelines. The patients came from an endocrinology department in Xi'an, China. Each patient gave approximately 9.7 milliliters of peripheral blood, collected in an EDTA anticoagulant tube. Ficoll Paque Plus density gradient separation was used to isolate PBMCs, and no further T cell sorting was performed. An Agilent 2100 Bioanalyzer and agarose gel were used to check RNA quality, and a NanoDrop 2000 was used to measure RNA concentration.

The CDR3 goes from the cysteine to the phenylalanine over 12 residues. This entry keeps only the CDR3 DNA: 36 bases, framed from base 1. At the junction V is shortened by 5 bases and J by 5 bases, with 7 bases in between. From a lookup of the germline V gene, CDR1 and CDR2 are MNHEY and SVGEGT. The data were taken from a study of regulatory T cells in long-lasting Graves disease listed by TCRdb under 2021. As for the study more broadly: Patients with newly diagnosed Graves' disease had been on antithyroid drugs for under 3 months. Patients with persistent Graves' disease were compared with patients with newly diagnosed Graves' disease using TCR sequencing and RNA sequencing of peripheral blood. The study took place in China and was registered as a clinical trial. A total of 33 samples were covered by TCR sequencing, comprising some 13 persistent and some 20 newly diagnosed Graves' disease patients.

The library was produced with multiplex PCR. The data were produced on an Illumina HiSeq 4000. TCR beta libraries were built with iRepertoire HTBI primers and Arm-PCR amplification of CDR3 regions. PCR products were gel purified before sequencing. For the original study's pipeline: A total of 62 TRBV and 14 TRBJ segments were identified across samples and were used for gene usage analysis of CDR3 amino acid clonotypes. COPE and FqMerger were used to merge filtered high-quality paired reads into contigs. Contigs were aligned with BLAST to IMGT TRBV, TRBD and TRBJ reference genes, and CDR3 was defined per IMGT. Any clonotype with a frequency above 0.1% was classified as a highly expanded clone. Shannon entropy served as the measure of repertoire diversity, while the Gini coefficient captured V-J evenness. Public clonotypes were defined as clonotypes shared by more than one individual. The public sequencing data were trimmed at Q25 with fastp and processed into clonotypes with MiXCR by TCRdb, which kept only in-frame beta chains. Entries that share a CDR3 protein sequence are merged under the most common genes and DNA. These V and J calls derive from TCRdb rather than the authors' analysis. The table for this sample lists 200,000 to 250,000 distinct CDR3 sequences; approximately 18% of them were counted only once. The top ten constitute 10% to 15% of the sample.

Here is what the overall study found, with its caveats: TRBV28, TRBJ1-2 and TRBJ2-5 were preferentially used in persistent disease, while TRBV20-1 and TRBJ2-1 were favored in newly diagnosed disease. Patients with persistent disease shared more public clonotypes (around 2,700) than newly diagnosed patients did (nearly 1,000). Compared with newly diagnosed patients, patients with persistent Graves' disease had lower TCR Shannon entropy and fewer highly expanded clones, which suggests clonal expansion. Only the TCR beta chain was sequenced and analyzed. Because the primary lesion, thyroid tissue, could not be accessed, the study looked at peripheral blood alone. As a limitation, the authors acknowledged that the small sample size may reduce accuracy.

These data were also reused for a study on T cells in Graves' hyperthyroidism and ophthalmopathy. The second study also describes: A patient counted as having stable Graves' hyperthyroidism if no progression to ophthalmopathy occurred over 18 months of follow-up. Hyperthyroidism patients were aged 18 to 65 years and newly diagnosed, with disease duration of less than 2 months. Any patient with an uncontrolled infection, another autoimmune disease, pregnancy or lactation was excluded. Diagnoses were based on clinical symptoms, serum thyroxine and TRAb, thyroid ultrasound and orbital computed tomography. The TCR CDR3 was subjected to a first round of RT-PCR using the HTBI primer set and the Qiagen OneStep RT-PCR kit. Most expanded thyroid clonotypes (frequency above 0.001) were also found in blood, which suggests that blood repertoires may mirror thyroid immune responses. Ophthalmopathy was separated from stable hyperthyroidism by a 13 V-J signature model, with approximately 86% sensitivity and roughly 81% specificity obtained in cross-validation and 80%/75% obtained in testing. In validation, the model predicted progression to ophthalmopathy with 65% to 71% sensitivity and approximately 74% specificity, a median of approximately 6.5 months before onset. TCR V-J signatures able to tell the groups apart were searched for in a discovery cohort of 90 to 100 patients, of whom fewer than 45 had Graves' ophthalmopathy and about 60 had stable Graves' hyperthyroidism. Prospective prediction of ophthalmopathy was tested in an independent validation cohort of under 20 hyperthyroidism patients and 15 to 17 patients who later progressed to ophthalmopathy. The 100 or so discovery patients were divided at random into training and test sets in a 7:3 ratio. The study also compared thyroid tissue and blood T-cell repertoires from 6 or 7 Graves' hyperthyroidism patients. Once sampling was done, hyperthyroidism patients were given methimazole at a starting dose of 30 mg daily, whereas ophthalmopathy patients were given high-dose intravenous methylprednisolone. Libraries were constructed in a second round of multiplex PCR, after which size selection and purification were performed. The libraries were sequenced on an Illumina HiSeq2000 using paired-end 100 bp reads. Raw data were processed with SOAPnuke, discarding reads with adapters, uncalled bases, mean Phred below 15, or no exact constant-primer or identifier match. High-quality paired reads were merged with COPE v1.2.5, and unique nucleotide sequences were defined as clonotypes. MiTCR v1.1 was used to align clonotypes to the IMGT TRBV, TRBD and TRBJ reference segments. Only V-J combinations with frequency above 0.0001, covering 98% to 99.2% of repertoires, were analysed. The TCS score was defined as the ratio of F50 (clonal expansion) to E x V (chaos), calculated using BLOSUM62-based TCRdist between CDR3 peptides within each V-J. Welch's t-statistics and random forest reduced fewer than 600 V-J features to 13, which were used in a naive Bayes classifier (R e1071). No statistical method was used to fix the sample size in advance, and group allocation was not hidden from the investigators. TCR Vbeta CDR3 sequencing of 130 to 150 peripheral blood samples (43 ophthalmopathy, 75 to 85 hyperthyroidism and roughly 17 progressor patients) is reported in the paper.

Sequences were derived from peripheral blood mononuclear cells (PBMCs), sampled at new diagnosis, from a patient treated with antithyroid drugs. This TCR came from a woman aged 30 to 39 with Graves disease. Donor details come from another sample of the same person, matched by shared clones. The chain was built from TRBV6-2 or TRBV6-3 and TRBJ1-5; too little of a D gene remains to name it. This receptor has the CDR3 CASSEGDQPQHF. The nucleotide sequence is TGTGCCAGCAGTGAAGGAGATCAGCCCCAGCATTTT.